This T cell receptor (beta chain) was documented in a study of T-cell memory formation after mild COVID-19. Looking at the study overall: Across donors, TCR clusters were largely donor specific.

As concerns this clonotype: What it recognizes is unknown.

Findings and caveats of the study: Memory cells collected pre-infection included some clones that later responded, suggesting cross-reactive memory joined. Clones contracting across day 15 to 85 had a balanced CD4/CD8 profile; later expanding clones leaned CD4+.

One entry per CDR3 protein results from TCRdb running MiXCR on the 5' RACE reads. The data contain under 550,000 distinct CDR3 sequences, about 20% of them seen just once; the ten biggest clones take up approximately 13%. The CDR3 consists of 14 residues. Per the germline V gene, CDR1 is DFQATT and CDR2 is SNEGSKA (reference sequence). V shed 6 bases and J shed 3 bases, with 18 bases lying between them. The chain employs TRBV20-1 and TRBJ2-7; D may match TRBD1 or TRBD2 (5 bases each). Sequencing was carried out using PBMCs or a T cell subset sorted from them (not recorded which). This sequence was found in an adult woman who had mild COVID-19 (a few samples of this study predate the infection). Cell type and time point are not known. The CDR3 protein is CSAVHRDHLYEQYF. CDR3 DNA sequence: TGCAGTGCCGTTCACCGGGACCACCTCTACGAGCAGTACTTC.